This T cell receptor beta chain was recovered during a study of graft-versus-host responses after intestinal transplantation. In germline, CDR1 is SQVTM, CDR2 ANQGSEA. The CDR3 covers 13 residues. V was trimmed by 5 bases and J by 0 bases, leaving 10 bases between them. To note about this clone: The antigen remains unidentified.

The protocol was immunoSEQ multiplex PCR, while the TCRdb copy is restricted to in-frame clones and leaves out a portion. The sample shows roughly 77,000 clones, roughly 90% of them seen only once. This chain uses TRBV29-1 with TRBJ1-2; D ambiguous. This specimen was unstimulated CD8+ T cells sorted from spleen or lymph node cells, taken before intestinal transplant. The sequence derives from a human donor who received an intestinal transplant. The CDR3 sequence is CSVSSEANYGYTF. CDR3 nucleotides: TGCAGCGTTAGCTCTGAAGCTAACTATGGCTACACCTTC.